The entry below describes one T cell receptor (beta chain). Antigen specificity is unknown. The sample originates from a study of Ad26.COV2.S vaccination and SARS-CoV-2 variants. Whole-study context: The Ad26.COV2.S arm of the COV1001 trial was where the donor was placed. Study conclusions and caveats: Vaccinees showed greater spike-specific TCR breadth than placebo recipients.

The CDR3 consists of 16 residues. Germline-derived CDR1 and CDR2 are SQVTM and ANQGSEA. J was trimmed by 6 bases and V by 4 bases; bases with no gene match: 14. Treatment noted: around 19 received Ad26.COV2.S at low or high dose, single or two shots; roughly 5 received placebo; per-sample allocation not given. Samples were taken on day 63 after the first vaccine or placebo injection. A Boston donor was an adult aged 18-55 years. Sequenced by immunoSEQ multiplex PCR; TCRdb stores in-frame clones only, minus some. Counted here are 400,000 or so clones, roughly nine tenths occurring once; the ten biggest clones make up 3% to 3.5%.

The chain combines TRBV29-1 with TRBJ2-3, with 9 bases matching TRBD1. The sample here was peripheral blood, taken in a trial of Ad26.COV2.S vaccine versus placebo. The source is a person aged 18-65 years who received the Ad26.COV2.S COVID-19 vaccine or a placebo. The CDR3 region is CSVAPGQGFVRDTQYF. DNA for the CDR3: TGCAGCGTTGCCCCCGGACAGGGGTTCGTCCGGGATACGCAGTATTTT.